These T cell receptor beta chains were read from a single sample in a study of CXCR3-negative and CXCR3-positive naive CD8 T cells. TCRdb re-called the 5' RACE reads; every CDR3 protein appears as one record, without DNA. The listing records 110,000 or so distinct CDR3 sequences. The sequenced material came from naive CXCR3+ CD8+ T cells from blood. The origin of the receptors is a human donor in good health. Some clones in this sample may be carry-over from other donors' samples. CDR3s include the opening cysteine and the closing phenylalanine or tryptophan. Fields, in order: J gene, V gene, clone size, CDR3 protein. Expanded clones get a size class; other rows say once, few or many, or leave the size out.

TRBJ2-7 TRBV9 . CASSTLAGGTYEQYF
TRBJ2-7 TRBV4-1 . CASSQGQNSYEQYF
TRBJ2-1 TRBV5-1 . CASRGPSYNEQFF
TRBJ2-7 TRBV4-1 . CASGIGGASGQIYEQYF
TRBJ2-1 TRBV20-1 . CSASVGRTYNEQFF
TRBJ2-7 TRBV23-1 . CASSHRDAGLTSYEQYF
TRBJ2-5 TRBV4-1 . CASSQEGSNSQETQYF
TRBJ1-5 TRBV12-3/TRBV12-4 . CASSFTIHQPQHF
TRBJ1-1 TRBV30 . CAWSWMNTEAFF
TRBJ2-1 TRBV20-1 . CSARDGGLAAYNEQFF
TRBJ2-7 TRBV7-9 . CASTLGLVGYEQYF
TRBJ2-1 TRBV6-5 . CASSFQGGYNEQFF
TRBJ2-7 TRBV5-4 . CASSWGPGSAYEQYF
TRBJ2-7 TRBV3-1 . CASSQDLEGPLSYEQYF
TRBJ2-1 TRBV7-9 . CASSLAGFSYNEQFF
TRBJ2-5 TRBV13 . CASSPTGQGIETQYF
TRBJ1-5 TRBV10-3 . CAISDPGPPLRPQHF
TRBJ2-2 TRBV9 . CASSILSGRTGELFF
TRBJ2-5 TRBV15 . CATSRQGMGETQYF
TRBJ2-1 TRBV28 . CASRTPGSSSNEQFF
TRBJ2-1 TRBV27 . CASSLSLAGDNEQFF
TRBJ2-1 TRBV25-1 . CASSETGSYNEQFF
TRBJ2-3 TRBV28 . CASGMGDTQYF
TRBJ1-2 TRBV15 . CATKGRLNYGYTF
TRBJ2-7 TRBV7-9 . CASSLDLGQRFYEQYF
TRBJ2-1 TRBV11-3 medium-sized CASSPGTFNEQFF
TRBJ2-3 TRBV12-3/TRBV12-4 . CASNHPRAGESWDTQYF
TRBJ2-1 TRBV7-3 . CASSDGAGGPYNEQFF
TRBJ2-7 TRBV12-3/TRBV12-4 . CASSGGGGEQYF
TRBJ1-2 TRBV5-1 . CASSWGDRIKDGYTF
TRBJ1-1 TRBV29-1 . CSVVPNTEAFF
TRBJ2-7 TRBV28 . CASSLRTRSYEQYF
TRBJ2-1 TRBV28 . CASSDQGLAGDYNEQFF
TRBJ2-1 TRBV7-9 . CASSLRGDHNEQFF
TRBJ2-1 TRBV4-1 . CASSQESLPYNEQFF
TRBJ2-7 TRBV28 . CASSFLLQGDEQCF
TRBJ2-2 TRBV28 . CASSATHGQGTITGELFF
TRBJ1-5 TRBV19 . CASTTGTRSNQPQHF
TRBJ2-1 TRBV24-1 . CATSGTGGNEQFF
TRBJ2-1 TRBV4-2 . CASSSLGDHNEQFF
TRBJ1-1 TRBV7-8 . CASSLGRTGGANTEAFF